The next 16 T cell receptor beta chains were all read from a single sample in a study of blood T cell repertoires in COVID-19. Measured with immunoSEQ multiplex PCR; TCRdb has only the in-frame clones, and not every one. The data contain a few hundred thousand clones, 75% to 85% of them seen just once; the ten biggest clones take up nearly 7.5%. The sample comprised PBMCs or T cells enriched from blood (not recorded which). Source of these receptors: a woman aged 40 to 49 with acute COVID-19.

This chain connects TRBV7-2 to TRBJ1-1; TRBD1 agrees at 7 bases. In germline, CDR1 is SGHTA, CDR2 FQGNSA. V lost 2 bases and J lost 0; bases outside the gene matches: 3. The CDR3 is 15 amino acids. The CDR3 bases are TGTGCCAGCAGCTTAAGGGGGACAGTGAACACTGAAGCTTTCTTT. Amino acid sequence: CASSLRGTVNTEAFF. Filled out from reference TRBV7-2 and TRBJ1-1, the complete variable domain reads GAGVSQSPSNKVTEKGKDVELRCDPISGHTALYWYRQSLGQGLEFLIYFQGNSAPDKSGLPSDRFSAERTGGSVSTLTIQRTQQEDSAVYLCASSLRGTVNTEAFFGQGTRLTVV.

The chain links TRBV3-1 (or the pseudogene TRBV3-2) to TRBJ1-2, with 7 bases that match TRBD1. The V and J ends lost 4 bases and 0 bases, in that order; junction bases with no gene match: 8. Looked up from germline, CDR1 is LGHDT and CDR2 is YNNKEL (reference sequence). CDR3 length: 16 residues. The CDR3 region is CASSRRTGLTNYGYTF. In DNA, the CDR3 is TGTGCCAGCAGCCGAAGGACAGGCCTAACTAACTATGGCTACACCTTC.

The chain joins TRBV2 to TRBJ1-2; 8 bases match TRBD1. CDR1 is SNHLY and CDR2 is FYNNEI in the germline V gene. The CDR3 is made up of 16 amino acids. J lost 0 bases, V lost 7 bases, and 10 bases had no gene match. The CDR3 reads CASNQDRVLPNYGYTF. DNA of the CDR3: TGTGCCAGCAACCAGGACAGGGTCCTTCCTAACTATGGCTACACCTTC.

The chain is built from TRBV10-3 and TRBJ1-6; D unclear. Germline CDR1 is ENHRY and CDR2 is SYGVKD. CDR3 length: 18 amino acids. V gave up 4 bases and J gave up 6 bases, with 22 bases separating them. DNA of the CDR3: TGTGCCATCAGTGGGCAGGTGGCGATCCTTCGGGGTAATTCACCCCTCCACTTT. As protein: CAISGQVAILRGNSPLHF.

J is TRBJ2-7 and V is TRBV21-1; the table's D gene call, TRBD1, was not cross checked with the DNA. TRBV21-1 is labeled a pseudogene. The CDR3 length is 13 residues. The CDR3 here is CASSKGGRDEQYF. The CDR3 DNA reads TGTGCCAGCAGCAAAGGAGGCAGGGACGAGCAGTACTTC.

The chain is built from TRBV6-5 and TRBJ1-1; D perhaps matches TRBD1 (6 bases). CDR1 MNHEY and CDR2 SVGAGI come from the germline V gene. CDR3 length: 14 amino acids. V dropped 4 bases and J dropped 1 base, with 10 bases sitting between them. The CDR3: CASSWTDSNTEAFF. The CDR3 nucleotides read TGTGCCAGCAGTTGGACAGATTCGAACACTGAAGCTTTCTTT.

The chain couples TRBV4-2 to TRBJ1-4; the D gene is possibly TRBD1 (6 bases). Germline V gene lookup returns CDR1 LGHNA and CDR2 YNFKEQ. V was pared by 4 bases and J by 6 bases, with 15 bases between. The CDR3 length is 15 residues. CDR3 residues: CASSPRGGADEKLFF. For the CDR3, the DNA is TGTGCCAGCAGCCCGCGGGGGGGGGCGGATGAAAAACTGTTTTTT.

The rearrangement joins TRBV5-1 to TRBJ1-2; D not certain. The CDR3 is 14 residues long. V gave up 4 bases and J gave up 4 bases, with 14 bases separating them. Germline CDR1 and CDR2: SGHRS and YFSETQ. The CDR3 sequence is CASSTEEGGYGYTF. CDR3 sequence (DNA): TGCGCCAGCAGCACGGAGGAAGGTGGCTATGGCTACACCTTC. Based on the CDR3 plus reference TRBV5-1 and TRBJ1-2, the full variable domain is KAGVTQTPRYLIKTRGQQVTLSCSPISGHRSVSWYQQTPGQGLQFLFEYFSETQRNKGNFPGRFSGRQFSNSRSEMNVSTLELGDSALYLCASSTEEGGYGYTFGSGTRLTVV.

The chain uses TRBV5-4 and TRBJ1-2; TRBD1 agrees at 7 bases. V gave up 3 bases and J gave up 9 bases; unmatched junction bases: 8. CDR1 is SGHNT and CDR2 is YYREEE in the germline V gene (reference sequence). This CDR3 region has 13 residues. The CDR3 coding sequence is TGTGCCAGCAGCTCGGAGGGGGCGATTCGCTACACCTTC. Amino acids: CASSSEGAIRYTF.

The V gene is TRBV18, the J gene TRBJ1-5; TRBD1 is a possible D gene (5 bases). The CDR3 totals 17 residues. The V gene's germline CDR1 is KGHSH and CDR2 LQKENI. Between the trimmed V and J ends, which lost 0 bases and 3 bases, there was a span of 15 bases. The CDR3 DNA is TGTGCCAGCTCACCACCGGCGCGGGGCTCTGCCAATCAGCCCCAGCATTTT. Translating gives CASSPPARGSANQPQHF. Full variable domain (outside the CDR3, taken from reference TRBV18 and TRBJ1-5): NAGVMQNPRHLVRRRGQEARLRCSPMKGHSHVYWYRQLPEEGLKFMVYLQKENIIDESGMPKERFSAEFPKEGPSILRIQQVVRGDSAAYFCASSPPARGSANQPQHFGDGTRLSIL.

A few counts support this clone. Other DNA sequences in this sample translate to the same CDR3. The rearrangement uses TRBV9 and TRBJ1-1, with D maybe TRBD1 (5 bases). CDR1 and CDR2 from the germline V gene are SGDLS and YYNGEE. Trimming cost V 2 bases and J 5 bases, with 10 bases left between them. This CDR3 is built from 13 residues. The CDR3 region is CASSVMEGTEAFF. In DNA, the CDR3 is TGTGCCAGCAGCGTGATGGAGGGGACTGAAGCTTTCTTT.

CDR3 DNA sequence: TGCAGTGCTAGTGTATTGGCCACTGAAGCTTTCTTT. Encoded protein: CSASVLATEAFF. The chain has TRBV20-1 and TRBJ1-1, with D hard to call. The CDR3 spans 12 residues. V was cut by 3 bases and J by 4 bases, with 9 bases left in between. Germline CDR1 reads DFQATT; CDR2 reads SNEGSKA (reference sequence).

The rearrangement joins TRBV6-5 to TRBJ2-3; D might be TRBD2 (6 bases). CDR3 length: 13 amino acids. V dropped 2 bases and J dropped 4 bases, with 7 bases sitting between them. CDR1 MNHEY and CDR2 SVGAGI come from the germline V gene. CDR3 DNA sequence: TGTGCCAGCAGTTACCCGGGAGCAGATACGCAGTATTTT. Amino acid sequence: CASSYPGADTQYF.

The rearrangement uses TRBV3-1 (or the pseudogene TRBV3-2) and TRBJ2-7, with 7 nucleotides matching TRBD1. V shed 4 bases, J shed 5 bases, and the junction held 8 bases outside the gene matches. The germline V gene encodes CDR1 LGHDT and CDR2 YNNKEL (reference sequence). This CDR3 spans 14 amino acids. CDR3 nucleotide sequence: TGTGCCAGCAGCCCAAGACAGGGTCGACACGAGCAGTACTTC. It specifies CASSPRQGRHEQYF.

The chain recombines TRBV5-1 with TRBJ1-1; 9 nucleotides line up with TRBD1. Per the germline V gene, CDR1 is SGHRS and CDR2 is YFSETQ. The CDR3 covers 14 residues. J gave up 3 bases and V 4 bases, and 4 bases lay outside the gene matches. The CDR3 coding sequence is TGCGCCAGCAGCAAGGGACAGGGAGACACTGAAGCTTTCTTT. Protein sequence: CASSKGQGDTEAFF.

The rearrangement joins TRBV6-5 to TRBJ2-7, with 7 bases identical to TRBD1. This CDR3 is 13 amino acids long. Trimming at V came to 7 bases and at J to 1 base, leaving 4 bases not matched to a gene. CDR1 and CDR2 (germline): MNHEY, SVGAGI. DNA of the CDR3: TGTGCCAGCAACTCGGGACAGTCCTACGAGCAGTACTTC. It translates to CASNSGQSYEQYF.